This TCR beta chain was obtained from a study of blood T cells in healthy people across ages. Whole-study findings and limits: Bulk PBMC profiling left naive and antigen-experienced comparisons inconclusive.

V trimming: 3 bases; J trimming: 8 bases; junction bases outside the gene matches: 9. There are 15 residues in the CDR3. The V gene's germline CDR1 is MNHNS and CDR2 SASEGT. Sample-barcoded 5' priming and a J-beta primer mix drove a second PCR of about 6 to 11 cycles. TCRdb reanalysed the 5' RACE reads using MiXCR and keeps one entry per CDR3 protein. The sample consists of fewer than 1.5 million distinct CDR3 sequences, roughly 40% of them appearing once. On this clonotype itself: The antigen is unknown.

This receptor was taken from a woman aged 18-29 years in good health. This chain joins TRBV6-1 and TRBJ1-2; 10 positions agree with TRBD1. Sequenced material: blood. CDR3 protein: CASSDTTGGAYGYTF. The CDR3 DNA sequence: TGTGCCAGCAGTGACACGACAGGGGGCGCTTACGGCTACACCTTC.